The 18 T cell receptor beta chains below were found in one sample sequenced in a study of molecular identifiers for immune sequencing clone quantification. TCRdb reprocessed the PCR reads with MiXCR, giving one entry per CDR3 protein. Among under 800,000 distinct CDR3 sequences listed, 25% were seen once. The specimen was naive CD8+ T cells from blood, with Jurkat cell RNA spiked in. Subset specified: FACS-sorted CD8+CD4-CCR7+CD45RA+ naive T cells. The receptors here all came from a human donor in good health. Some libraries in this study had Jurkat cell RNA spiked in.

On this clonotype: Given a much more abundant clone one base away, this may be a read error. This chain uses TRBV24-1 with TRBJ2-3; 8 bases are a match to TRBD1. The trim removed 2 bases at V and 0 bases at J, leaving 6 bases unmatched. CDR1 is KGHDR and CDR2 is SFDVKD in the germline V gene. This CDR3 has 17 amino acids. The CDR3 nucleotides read TGTGCCACCAGTGATTCTCTACAGGGGGTGAGCACAGATACGCAGTATTTT. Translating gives CATSDSLQGVSTDTQYF.

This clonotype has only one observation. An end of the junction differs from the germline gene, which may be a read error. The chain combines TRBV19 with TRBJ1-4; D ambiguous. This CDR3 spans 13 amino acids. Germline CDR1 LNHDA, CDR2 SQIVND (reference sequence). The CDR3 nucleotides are TGTGCCAGTAGTATAGATATGGGTCAAAAACTGGTTTTT. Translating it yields CASSIDMGQKLVF.

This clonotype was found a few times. The CDR3 loop is CASSQVKVSGDNEKLFF. As DNA, the CDR3 is TGCGCCAGCAGCCAAGTTAAAGTTTCGGGGGATAATGAAAAACTGTTTTTT. The chain links TRBV4-3 to TRBJ1-4; D is perhaps TRBD1 (5 bases). The CDR3 is made up of 17 amino acids. Trimming stripped 1 base from V and 4 bases from J, with 16 bases between. CDR1 is LGHNA, CDR2 YSLEER, per germline.

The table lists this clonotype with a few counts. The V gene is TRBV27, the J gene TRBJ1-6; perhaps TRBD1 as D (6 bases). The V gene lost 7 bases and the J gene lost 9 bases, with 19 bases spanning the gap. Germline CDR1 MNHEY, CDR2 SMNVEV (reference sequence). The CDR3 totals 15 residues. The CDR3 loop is CASTTTNTGASPLHF. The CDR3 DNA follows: TGTGCCAGCACTACCACTAACACGGGGGCTTCACCCCTCCACTTT.

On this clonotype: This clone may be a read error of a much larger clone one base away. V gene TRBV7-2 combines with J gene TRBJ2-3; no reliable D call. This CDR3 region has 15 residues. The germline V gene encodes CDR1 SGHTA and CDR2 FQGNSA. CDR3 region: CASRLVAYSTDTQYF. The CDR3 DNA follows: TGTGCCAGCCGCTTAGTGGCTTATAGCACAGATACGCAGTATTTT.

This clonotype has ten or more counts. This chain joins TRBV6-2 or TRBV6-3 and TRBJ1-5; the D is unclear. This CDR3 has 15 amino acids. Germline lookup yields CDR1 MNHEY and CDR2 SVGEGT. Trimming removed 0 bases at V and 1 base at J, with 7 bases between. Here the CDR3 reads CASSYSTASNQPQHF. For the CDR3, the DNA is TGTGCCAGCAGTTACTCCACAGCGAGCAATCAGCCCCAGCATTTT.

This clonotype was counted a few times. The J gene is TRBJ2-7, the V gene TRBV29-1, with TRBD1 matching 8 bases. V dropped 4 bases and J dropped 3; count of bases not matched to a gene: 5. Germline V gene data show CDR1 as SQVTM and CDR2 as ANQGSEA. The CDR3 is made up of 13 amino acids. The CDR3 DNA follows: TGCAGCGTTGCAGTTGACAGGGGCTACGAGCAGTACTTC. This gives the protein CSVAVDRGYEQYF.

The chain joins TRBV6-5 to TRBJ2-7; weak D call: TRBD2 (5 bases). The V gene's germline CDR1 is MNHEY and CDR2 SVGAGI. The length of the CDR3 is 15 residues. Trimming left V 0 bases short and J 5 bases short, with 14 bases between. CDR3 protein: CASSYSRAVLDEQYF. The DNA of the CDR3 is TGTGCCAGCAGTTACTCGAGGGCGGTTTTGGACGAGCAGTACTTC.

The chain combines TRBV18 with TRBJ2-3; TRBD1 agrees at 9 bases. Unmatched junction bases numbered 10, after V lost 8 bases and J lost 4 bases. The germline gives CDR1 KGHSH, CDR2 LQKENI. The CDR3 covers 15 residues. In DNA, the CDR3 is TGTGCCAGCCCTTATGATAACAGGGGGCCAGATACGCAGTATTTT. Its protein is CASPYDNRGPDTQYF.

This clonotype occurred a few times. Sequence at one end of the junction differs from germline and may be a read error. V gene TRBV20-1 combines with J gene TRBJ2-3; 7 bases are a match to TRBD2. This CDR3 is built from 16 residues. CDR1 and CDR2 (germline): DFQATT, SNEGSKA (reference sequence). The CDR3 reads CSARDRLAANTDTRYF. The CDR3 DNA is TGCAGTGCTAGAGATCGGCTAGCGGCGAACACAGATACGCGGTATTTT.

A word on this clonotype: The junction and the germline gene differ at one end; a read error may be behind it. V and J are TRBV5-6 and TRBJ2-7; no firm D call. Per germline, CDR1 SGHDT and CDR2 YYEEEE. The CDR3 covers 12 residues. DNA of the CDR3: TGTGCCGGCAGCTTGGCCTTCTACGAGCAGTACTTC. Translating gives CAGSLAFYEQYF.

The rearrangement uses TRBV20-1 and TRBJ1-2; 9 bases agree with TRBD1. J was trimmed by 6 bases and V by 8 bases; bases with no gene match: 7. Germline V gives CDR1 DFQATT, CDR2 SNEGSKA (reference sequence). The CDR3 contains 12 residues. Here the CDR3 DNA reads TGCAGTACCCGGACAGGGGAAGATGGCTACACCTTC. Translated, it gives CSTRTGEDGYTF.

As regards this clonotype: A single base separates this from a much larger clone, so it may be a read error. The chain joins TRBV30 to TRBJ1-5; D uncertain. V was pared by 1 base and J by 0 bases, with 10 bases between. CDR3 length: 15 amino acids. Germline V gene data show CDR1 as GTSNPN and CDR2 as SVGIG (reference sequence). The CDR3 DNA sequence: TGTGCCTGGAGTGCAATAACATTTAGCAATCAGCCCCAGCATTTT. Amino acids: CAWSAITFSNQPQHF.

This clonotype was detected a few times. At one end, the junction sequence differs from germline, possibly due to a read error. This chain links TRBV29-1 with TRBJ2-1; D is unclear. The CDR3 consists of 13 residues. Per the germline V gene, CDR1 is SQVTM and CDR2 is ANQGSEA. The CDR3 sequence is CSLEAGVYNEQFF. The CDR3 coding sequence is TGCAGCCTTGAGGCAGGAGTCTACAATGAGCAGTTCTTC.

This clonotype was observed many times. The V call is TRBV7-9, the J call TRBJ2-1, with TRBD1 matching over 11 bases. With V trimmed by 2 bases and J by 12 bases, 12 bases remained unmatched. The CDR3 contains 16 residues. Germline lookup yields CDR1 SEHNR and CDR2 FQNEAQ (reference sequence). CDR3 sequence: CASSLSGTGGSRGQFF. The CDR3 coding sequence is TGTGCCAGCAGCTTATCCGGGACAGGGGGATCCAGGGGGCAGTTCTTC.

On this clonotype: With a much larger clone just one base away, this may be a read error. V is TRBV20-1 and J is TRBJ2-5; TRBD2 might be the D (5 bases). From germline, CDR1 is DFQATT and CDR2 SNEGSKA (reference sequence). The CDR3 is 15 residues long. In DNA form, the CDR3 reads TGCAGTGCAAATCCCCCGGTCAGCGGCCAAGAGACCCAGCACTTC. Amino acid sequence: CSANPPVSGQETQHF.

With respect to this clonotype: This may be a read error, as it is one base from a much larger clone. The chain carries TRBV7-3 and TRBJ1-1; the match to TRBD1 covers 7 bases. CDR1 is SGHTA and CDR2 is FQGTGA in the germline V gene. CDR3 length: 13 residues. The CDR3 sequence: CTSRDRGNTEAFF. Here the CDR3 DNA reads TGTACCAGCAGGGACAGAGGGAATACTGAAGCTTTCTTT. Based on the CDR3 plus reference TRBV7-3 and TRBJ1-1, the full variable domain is GAGVSQTPSNKVTEKGKYVELRCDPISGHTALYWYRQSLGQGPEFLIYFQGTGAADDSGLPNDRFFAVRPEGSVSTLKIQRTERGDSAVYLCTSRDRGNTEAFFGQGTRLTVV.

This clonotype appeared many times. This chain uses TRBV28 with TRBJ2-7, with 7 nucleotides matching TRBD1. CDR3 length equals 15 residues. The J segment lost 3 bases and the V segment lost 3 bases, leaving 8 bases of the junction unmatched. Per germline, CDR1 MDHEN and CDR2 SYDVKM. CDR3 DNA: TGTGCCAGCAGTTTTAGGGGACAGATAAACTACGAGCAGTACTTC. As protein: CASSFRGQINYEQYF.